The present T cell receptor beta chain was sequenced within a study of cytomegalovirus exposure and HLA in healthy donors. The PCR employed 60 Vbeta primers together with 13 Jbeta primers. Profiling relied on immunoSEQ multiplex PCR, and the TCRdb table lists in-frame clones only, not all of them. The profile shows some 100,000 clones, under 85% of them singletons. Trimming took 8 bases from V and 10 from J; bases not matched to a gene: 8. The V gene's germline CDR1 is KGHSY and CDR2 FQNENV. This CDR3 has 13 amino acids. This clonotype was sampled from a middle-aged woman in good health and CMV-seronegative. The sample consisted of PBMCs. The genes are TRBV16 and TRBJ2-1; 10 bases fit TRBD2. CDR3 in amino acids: CASGPVAGGEQFF. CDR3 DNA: TGTGCCAGCGGCCCTGTAGCGGGAGGCGAGCAGTTCTTC.